Presented here are 27 T cell receptor beta chains from one specimen sequenced in a study of blood T cell repertoires in COVID-19. Some clones are missing from TCRdb's copy, which holds only in-frame ones; the method was immunoSEQ multiplex PCR. Of approximately 230,000 clones listed, less than 85% were seen once; the top ten hold 4.5% to 6%. Sequencing was performed on peripheral blood. All receptors derive from a woman over 75 with active or convalescent COVID-19.

This clone was recorded a few times. The rearrangement joins TRBV6-5 to TRBJ1-2; D unresolved. Germline V CDR1 and CDR2: MNHEY, SVGAGI. This CDR3 is 12 amino acids long. The DNA for the CDR3 is TGTGGGGGAGGTCAGGCTAACTATGGCTACACCTTC. Amino acid sequence: CGGGQANYGYTF.

This chain links TRBV6-6 with TRBJ2-7; perhaps TRBD2 as D (5 bases). V lost 0 bases, J lost 6 bases, and 9 bases lay in between. Germline V gene sequence: CDR1 MNHNY, CDR2 SVGAGI (reference sequence). CDR3 length: 13 residues. Here the CDR3 DNA reads TGTGCCAGCAGTTACTCGCCGGGGTTCGAGCAGTACTTC. It yields the protein CASSYSPGFEQYF.

In this sample, this clone turned up once. This sequence joins TRBV5-1 and TRBJ2-7, with 10 bases that match TRBD2. The length of the CDR3 is 15 residues. CDR1 SGHRS and CDR2 YFSETQ come from the germline V gene. Trimming cost V 2 bases and J 3 bases; bases outside gene matches: 5. Here the CDR3 DNA reads TGCGCCAGCAGCTTAGCTAGCGGGAGAATCTACGAGCAGTACTTC. As protein: CASSLASGRIYEQYF.

This clone occurred a few times. The same CDR3 also results from other DNA sequences found in this sample. The CDR3 coding sequence is TGCGCCAGCAGCTTGTGGACAGGTAGCAATCAGCCCCAGCATTTT. This translates into CASSLWTGSNQPQHF. This sequence joins TRBV5-1 and TRBJ1-5, with 7 bases identical to TRBD1. This CDR3 spans 15 amino acids. V lost 1 base, J lost 0 bases, and 1 base stayed unmatched. The germline CDR1 and CDR2 sequences are SGHRS and YFSETQ.

Note on this clone: The identical CDR3 is also encoded by other nucleotide sequences in the sample. In DNA form, the CDR3 reads TGTGCCAGCAGTTTGGGAGGTCGAGAGACCCAGTACTTC. It specifies CASSLGGRETQYF. The genes are TRBV28 and TRBJ2-5, with D maybe TRBD2 (6 bases). With 3 bases removed from V and 4 bases from J, the gap between germline ends came to 9 bases. Germline CDR1 and CDR2: MDHEN and SYDVKM. The CDR3 consists of 13 residues.

This clone was detected only once. J is TRBJ2-1 and V is TRBV6-4; 9 bases are a match to TRBD2. CDR1 is MRHNA, CDR2 SNTAGT, per germline. This CDR3 region has 15 residues. V was pared by 6 bases and J by 6 bases, with 9 bases of the junction left unmatched. The CDR3 DNA is TGTGCCAGCAGCGCAATAGCGGGAGCGGCCAATGAGCAGTTCTTC. As protein: CASSAIAGAANEQFF.

V gene TRBV18 combines with J gene TRBJ2-7, with D tentatively TRBD1 (6 bases). This CDR3 has 13 residues. Germline CDR1 reads KGHSH; CDR2 reads LQKENI. Trimming shortened V by 3 bases and J by 3 bases, and 9 bases separated the two germline ends. CDR3 in DNA: TGTGCCAGCTCACCTCAACAGGGCTACGAGCAGTACTTC. It translates to CASSPQQGYEQYF.

This rearrangement joins TRBV2 to TRBJ1-5; weak D call: TRBD1 (5 bases). Germline V gene data show CDR1 as SNHLY and CDR2 as FYNNEI. V was shortened by 6 bases and J by 5 bases, with 14 bases between the two germline ends. The CDR3 totals 14 residues. CDR3 DNA: TGTGCCAGCAGCGGGAGGGTCAGGGATCAGCCCCAGCATTTT. It encodes CASSGRVRDQPQHF.

Remarks on this clone: The sample holds other DNA sequences that translate to the same CDR3. The chain links TRBV28 to TRBJ1-2, with D unresolved. The V and J ends lost 4 bases and 5 bases respectively, with 5 bases between them. Germline CDR1 MDHEN, CDR2 SYDVKM. The CDR3 consists of 11 residues. CDR3 bases: TGTGCCAGCAGTTCTTTATATGGCTACACCTTC. Protein product: CASSSLYGYTF.

This chain links TRBV12-3 or TRBV12-4 with TRBJ2-5; 7 bases are shared with TRBD1. V trimming: 6 bases; J trimming: 5 bases; junction bases outside the gene matches: 6. The CDR3 runs to 13 residues. CDR3 coding DNA: TGTGCCAGCAGCCAGGACAGGTTCGAGACCCAGTACTTC. Translated: CASSQDRFETQYF.

The rearrangement links TRBV28 to TRBJ2-1, with 11 bases lining up with TRBD1. J gave up 9 bases and V 7 bases, and 11 bases lay outside the gene matches. The CDR3 has 15 amino acids. Germline assignment: CDR1 MDHEN and CDR2 SYDVKM. Written as DNA, the CDR3 is TGTGCCAGCACGGGACAGGGGGGAGGGTGGAGTGAGCAGTTCTTC. Amino acid sequence: CASTGQGGGWSEQFF.

The rearrangement joins TRBV12-5 to TRBJ1-2; D is possibly TRBD1 (5 bases). Trimming removed 2 bases at V and 6 bases at J, with 10 bases between. CDR1 LGHNT and CDR2 FRNRAP come from the germline V gene. The CDR3 sequence is 13 residues long. The CDR3 sequence is CASGLLGVHGYTF. Here the CDR3 DNA reads TGTGCTAGTGGTTTGCTAGGGGTGCATGGCTACACCTTC.

This clone was observed at least ten times. The chain uses TRBV5-8 and TRBJ2-6; D unclear. CDR1 and CDR2 from the germline V gene are SGHTS and YDEGEE. This CDR3 contains 14 residues. Trimming pared 1 base from V and 3 bases from J, leaving 5 bases between. CDR3 nucleotide sequence: TGTGCCAGCAGCTTGCGAGGTGGGGCCAACGTCCTGACTTTC. Residues: CASSLRGGANVLTF.

The chain combines TRBV19 with TRBJ1-5; 7 bases match TRBD1. The V gene end was trimmed by 6 bases and the J gene end by 2 bases; junction bases not matched to a gene: 1. The CDR3 sequence is 13 residues long. Germline values: CDR1 LNHDA, CDR2 SQIVND (reference sequence). CDR3 bases: TGTGCCAGTAGAGACAGGGGCAATCAGCCCCAGCATTTT. This codes for CASRDRGNQPQHF.

This chain connects TRBV2 to TRBJ1-3; 7 bases map to TRBD1. This CDR3 spans 16 amino acids. Germline assignment: CDR1 SNHLY and CDR2 FYNNEI. Germline trimming cut 4 bases from V and 0 bases from J; bases unmatched to any gene: 6. CDR3 sequence: CASSVGGQPSGNTIYF. The CDR3 bases are TGTGCCAGCAGTGTCGGGGGACAGCCCTCTGGAAACACCATATATTTT.

The count of this clone is one. This chain connects TRBV5-4 to TRBJ1-1; D is possibly TRBD1 (5 bases). Germline V lookup: CDR1 SGHNT, CDR2 YYREEE (reference sequence). The V end lost 0 bases, the J end lost 5 bases, and 14 bases lay between the germline ends. This CDR3 has 15 amino acids. The CDR3 region has the DNA TGTGCCAGCAGCTTGGCTGGGGCGGGGAAGACTGAAGCTTTCTTT. Translating it yields CASSLAGAGKTEAFF. The complete variable domain, with remaining parts taken from reference TRBV5-4 and TRBJ1-1, reads ETGVTQSPTHLIKTRGQQVTLRCSSQSGHNTVSWYQQALGQGPQFIFQYYREEENGRGNFPPRFSGLQFPNYSSELNVNALELDDSALYLCASSLAGAGKTEAFFGQGTRLTVV.

The rearrangement links TRBV5-1 to TRBJ1-1, with 8 bases matching TRBD1. J gave up 4 bases and V 1 base, and 12 bases lay outside the gene matches. Germline assignment: CDR1 SGHRS and CDR2 YFSETQ. The CDR3 is 17 residues long. CDR3 in amino acids: CASSLRQGTRSSTEAFF. CDR3 in DNA: TGCGCCAGCAGCTTGCGACAGGGGACTCGGTCGAGCACTGAAGCTTTCTTT.

V is TRBV28 and J is TRBJ1-5, with D unresolved. V was pared by 5 bases and J by 0 bases, with 17 bases between. The CDR3 runs to 17 residues. Germline V gene sequence: CDR1 MDHEN, CDR2 SYDVKM. CDR3 sequence (DNA): TGTGCCAGCAGTGCCCTATTCGGGATGTATAGCAATCAGCCCCAGCATTTT. This encodes CASSALFGMYSNQPQHF.

This clone was detected ten times or more. In the same sample, other DNA sequences code for this CDR3. The chain recombines TRBV5-1 with TRBJ2-7; D not certain. Per germline, CDR1 SGHRS and CDR2 YFSETQ. Trimming cost V 2 bases and J 0 bases, with 9 bases left between them. This CDR3 comprises 14 residues. In nucleotides, the CDR3 is TGCGCCAGCAGCTTAGCCGGAGTCTCCTACGAGCAGTACTTC. It translates to CASSLAGVSYEQYF.

J is TRBJ1-1 and V is TRBV3-1 (or the pseudogene TRBV3-2); 9 bases match TRBD1. Germline assignment: CDR1 LGHDT and CDR2 YNNKEL (reference sequence). Trimming at V came to 4 bases and at J to 6 bases, leaving 6 bases not matched to a gene. The length of the CDR3 is 14 residues. The CDR3 nucleotides are TGTGCCAGCAGCCCAGGACAGGGGAGTTCTGAAGCTTTCTTT. As protein: CASSPGQGSSEAFF.

V is TRBV28 and J is TRBJ1-1; no reliable D call. The CDR3 has 13 residues. Trimming removed 3 bases at V and 1 base at J, with 6 bases between. CDR1 MDHEN and CDR2 SYDVKM come from the germline V gene. The CDR3 nucleotides are TGTGCCAGCAGTTTTCCGGGGAACACTGAAGCTTTCTTT. Encoded protein: CASSFPGNTEAFF.

The table lists this clone with a few counts. The V and J genes are TRBV21-1 and TRBJ1-2; TRBD1 is the table's D call, not checked against the DNA. TRBV21-1 is a recognized pseudogene. This CDR3 has 16 amino acids. The CDR3 reads CASSTPGQGVGHGYTF. For the CDR3, the DNA is TGTGCCAGCAGCACCCCGGGACAGGGGGTGGGGCATGGCTACACCTTC.

This clone occurred a few times. The rearrangement joins TRBV11-3 to TRBJ1-1, with TRBD1 as a possible D gene (5 bases). The CDR3 contains 16 residues. V lost 0 bases, J lost 5 bases, and 16 bases lay in between. Germline V lookup: CDR1 SGHNT, CDR2 YENEEA. CDR3 nucleotide sequence: TGTGCCAGCAGCTTAGATGGGCGGGACGGAAGGACTGAAGCTTTCTTT. This codes for CASSLDGRDGRTEAFF.

The V gene is TRBV4-1, the J gene TRBJ2-7, with a weak D call TRBD1 (6 bases). V was shortened by 1 base and J by 3 bases, with 13 bases between the two germline ends. CDR1 is MGHRA and CDR2 is YSYEKL in the germline V gene. This CDR3 has 15 residues. CDR3 DNA sequence: TGCGCCAGCAGCCAAGGGGACAATCCCTTCTACGAGCAGTACTTC. This sequence encodes CASSQGDNPFYEQYF.

This clone was seen a handful of times. This chain joins TRBV30 and TRBJ1-1, with 9 bases aligning to TRBD1. This CDR3 has 13 amino acids. Unmatched junction bases numbered 4, after V lost 5 bases and J lost 3 bases. The germline V gene encodes CDR1 GTSNPN and CDR2 SVGIG (reference sequence). CDR3 protein: CAWGTGWDTEAFF. CDR3 in DNA: TGTGCCTGGGGGACAGGGTGGGACACTGAAGCTTTCTTT.

The chain is built from TRBV30 and TRBJ1-5, with D perhaps TRBD1 (6 bases). The V end was cut by 3 bases, the J end by 0 bases, with 12 bases between. The CDR3 runs 15 residues. Germline V gives CDR1 GTSNPN, CDR2 SVGIG (reference sequence). The CDR3 loop is CAWSLQGASNQPQHF. The DNA of the CDR3 is TGTGCCTGGAGCTTACAGGGAGCTAGCAATCAGCCCCAGCATTTT. The whole variable domain, remainder taken from reference TRBV30 and TRBJ1-5, is SQTIHQWPATLVQPVGSPLSLECTVEGTSNPNLYWYRQAAGRGLQLLFYSVGIGQISSEVPQNLSASRPQDRQFILSSKKLLLSDSGFYLCAWSLQGASNQPQHFGDGTRLSIL.

CDR3 in amino acids: CASSESLSAARTEAFF. CDR3 DNA sequence: TGCGCCAGCAGTGAGAGTTTGTCGGCCGCCAGGACTGAAGCTTTCTTT. The V call is TRBV10-2, the J call TRBJ1-1; no reliable D call. This CDR3 region has 16 residues. Germline V CDR1 and CDR2: WSHSY, SAAADI. V lost 2 bases and J 5 bases, leaving 18 bases between the germline ends.